One and the same sample provided the 17 T cell receptor beta chains below, sequenced in a study of blood T cell repertoires in COVID-19. Measured with immunoSEQ multiplex PCR; TCRdb has only the in-frame clones, and not every one. Here the sample spans around 230,000 clones, approximately 78% being singletons. The sample comprised peripheral blood. The receptors stem from an older woman with active or convalescent COVID-19.

Here the CDR3 reads CASKLGEEGYTF. Written as DNA, the CDR3 is TGTGCCAGTAAATTGGGAGAAGAGGGCTACACCTTC. This chain uses TRBV19 with TRBJ1-2; D is unclear. V lost 7 bases to trimming and J lost 8 bases, with 14 bases between them. CDR1 is LNHDA and CDR2 is SQIVND in the germline V gene (reference sequence). The CDR3 runs to 12 residues.

This clone was found a few times. The chain recombines TRBV2 with TRBJ2-7; D remains ambiguous. The germline CDR1 and CDR2 sequences are SNHLY and FYNNEI. This CDR3 is 13 amino acids long. V was cut by 9 bases and J by 6 bases, with 18 bases left in between. Written as DNA, the CDR3 is TGTGCCAGTGATTTGGGCCCGACCGGCGAGCAGTACTTC. Residues: CASDLGPTGEQYF.

The chain combines TRBV5-6 with TRBJ1-5; 7 bases map to TRBD1. Germline lookup yields CDR1 SGHDT and CDR2 YYEEEE. The CDR3 consists of 14 residues. The ends lost 4 bases at V and 2 bases at J; junction bases unmatched: 3. The chain's CDR3 is CASSRDRGNQPQHF. The CDR3 DNA reads as TGTGCCAGCAGCCGAGACAGGGGCAATCAGCCCCAGCATTTT. The full variable domain, completed using reference TRBV5-6 and TRBJ1-5, is DAGVTQSPTHLIKTRGQQVTLRCSPKSGHDTVSWYQQALGQGPQFIFQYYEEEERQRGNFPDRFSGHQFPNYSSELNVNALLLGDSALYLCASSRDRGNQPQHFGDGTRLSIL.

The chain recombines TRBV18 with TRBJ2-2; tentatively, D is TRBD2 (5 bases). V was shortened by 5 bases and J by 3 bases, with 16 bases between the two germline ends. Germline CDR1 KGHSH, CDR2 LQKENI. The CDR3 runs to 16 residues. The CDR3 DNA is TGTGCCAGCTCATCCCGCGCCCCGGGATACACCGGGGAGCTGTTTTTT. As protein: CASSSRAPGYTGELFF. Filled out from reference TRBV18 and TRBJ2-2, the complete variable domain reads NAGVMQNPRHLVRRRGQEARLRCSPMKGHSHVYWYRQLPEEGLKFMVYLQKENIIDESGMPKERFSAEFPKEGPSILRIQQVVRGDSAAYFCASSSRAPGYTGELFFGEGSRLTVL.

J is TRBJ1-2 and V is TRBV6-5; D gene unclear. The CDR3 contains 11 residues. Germline V gene lookup returns CDR1 MNHEY and CDR2 SVGAGI. V lost 10 bases to trimming and J lost 6 bases, with 12 bases between them. CDR3 region: CATYLGDGYTF. CDR3 sequence (DNA): TGTGCCACCTACCTCGGGGATGGCTACACCTTC.

This chain joins TRBV7-9 and TRBJ2-3, with 8 bases identical to TRBD2. This CDR3 contains 16 residues. V shed 5 bases and J 4 bases; nucleotides not matched to a gene: 11. Germline assignment: CDR1 SEHNR and CDR2 FQNEAQ (reference sequence). The chain's CDR3 is CASSVYSGEGADTQYF. The DNA for the CDR3 is TGTGCCAGCAGCGTTTATAGCGGGGAGGGGGCAGATACGCAGTATTTT. The full variable domain, rest sourced from reference TRBV7-9 and TRBJ2-3, is DTGVSQNPRHKITKRGQNVTFRCDPISEHNRLYWYRQTLGQGPEFLTYFQNEAQLEKSRLLSDRFSAERPKGSFSTLEIQRTEQGDSAMYLCASSVYSGEGADTQYFGPGTRLTVL.

This chain uses TRBV3-1 (or the pseudogene TRBV3-2) with TRBJ1-6, with TRBD1 matching over 8 bases. The CDR3 has 16 amino acids. J was trimmed by 10 bases and V by 4 bases; bases with no gene match: 12. Looked up from germline, CDR1 is LGHDT and CDR2 is YNNKEL (reference sequence). The CDR3 loop reads CASSRSGGRVNSPLHF. Written as DNA, the CDR3 is TGTGCCAGCAGCCGATCAGGGGGCAGGGTCAACTCACCCCTCCACTTT.

CDR3 bases: TGTGCCAGTAGTTCCTCGGGACAGGGCCGGGAAAAACTGTTTTTT. This encodes CASSSSGQGREKLFF. The chain employs TRBV19 and TRBJ1-4; 9 bases line up with TRBD1. Germline CDR1 and CDR2: LNHDA and SQIVND (reference sequence). With V trimmed by 5 bases and J by 8 bases, 9 bases remained unmatched. The CDR3 is 15 amino acids.

The chain joins TRBV10-3 to TRBJ1-2; D might be TRBD1 (5 bases). The germline CDR1 and CDR2 sequences are ENHRY and SYGVKD. The V and J ends lost 3 bases and 6 bases respectively, with 20 bases between them. The CDR3 length is 16 residues. CDR3 DNA: TGTGCCATCAGTGAAAGGGTGGGGACGGGGGGACATGGCTACACCTTC. Translation: CAISERVGTGGHGYTF.

This rearrangement joins TRBV3-1 (or the pseudogene TRBV3-2) to TRBJ2-1, with D tentatively TRBD2 (5 bases). Germline CDR1 is LGHDT and CDR2 is YNNKEL (reference sequence). The CDR3 is made up of 15 amino acids. Trimming shortened V by 4 bases and J by 4 bases, and 14 bases separated the two germline ends. The CDR3 coding sequence is TGTGCCAGCAGCCGAGACCCAAAGCGGTACAATGAGCAGTTCTTC. Its translation is CASSRDPKRYNEQFF.

The chain has TRBV3-1 (or the pseudogene TRBV3-2) and TRBJ1-2, with a weak D call TRBD1 (6 bases). CDR1 LGHDT and CDR2 YNNKEL come from the germline V gene (reference sequence). Trimming pared 0 bases from V and 8 bases from J, leaving 16 bases between. CDR3 length: 15 amino acids. The CDR3 DNA sequence: TGTGCCAGCAGCCAAGACGTCCGAGGGGGGGAGGGCTACACCTTC. Its translation: CASSQDVRGGEGYTF.

This rearrangement joins TRBV11-2 to TRBJ1-1; 8 bases agree with TRBD1. The CDR3 is 14 residues long. Germline CDR1 reads SGHAT; CDR2 reads FQNNGV. Unmatched junction bases numbered 6, after V lost 2 bases and J lost 7 bases. CDR3 sequence (DNA): TGTGCCAGCAGCTTATCCCAGGGGGCGAGTGAAGCTTTCTTT. As protein: CASSLSQGASEAFF.

This rearrangement joins TRBV2 to TRBJ1-2, with 7 bases matching TRBD1. V lost 4 bases and J lost 2; bases outside the gene matches: 1. The CDR3 extends over 13 amino acids. Germline CDR1 is SNHLY and CDR2 is FYNNEI. The CDR3 loop is CASSGGQNYGYTF. The CDR3 DNA reads TGTGCCAGCAGTGGGGGACAGAACTATGGCTACACCTTC.

The rearrangement joins TRBV6-6 to TRBJ2-3; 10 nucleotides align to TRBD1. The CDR3 consists of 16 residues. V was clipped by 6 bases and J by 5 bases; unmatched bases: 11. Germline CDR1 reads MNHNY; CDR2 reads SVGAGI (reference sequence). CDR3 loop: CASRSRQGAIGDTQYF. The DNA of the CDR3 is TGTGCCAGCAGGTCCCGACAGGGGGCGATAGGAGATACGCAGTATTTT.

V gene TRBV30 combines with J gene TRBJ1-1, with unresolved D. V was pared by 4 bases and J by 2 bases, with 11 bases between. Germline V gene sequence: CDR1 GTSNPN, CDR2 SVGIG (reference sequence). There are 13 residues in the CDR3. The CDR3: CAWTAVFNTEAFF. The CDR3 bases are TGTGCCTGGACAGCGGTCTTTAACACTGAAGCTTTCTTT.

Comments on this clone: The sample holds other DNA sequences that translate to the same CDR3. This chain joins TRBV25-1 and TRBJ1-5; 8 nucleotides match TRBD1. This CDR3 has 14 residues. CDR1 and CDR2 (germline): MGHDK, SYGVNS. J gave up 1 base and V 4 bases, and 0 bases lay outside the gene matches. CDR3 residues: CASSGTGSNQPQHF. The CDR3 DNA reads as TGTGCCAGCAGTGGGACAGGGAGCAATCAGCCCCAGCATTTT.

The rearrangement uses TRBV5-1 and TRBJ1-2; a possible D gene is TRBD1 (6 bases). V dropped 0 bases and J dropped 3 bases, with 9 bases sitting between them. This CDR3 contains 14 residues. The germline V gene encodes CDR1 SGHRS and CDR2 YFSETQ. The CDR3 DNA follows: TGCGCCAGCAGCTTGGGACAGGAGTACTATGGCTACACCTTC. This sequence encodes CASSLGQEYYGYTF.